This TCR beta chain emerged from a study of monozygotic twins with inflammatory bowel disease. The study, taken as a whole, reports: Among T cells, the various subtypes were not distinguishable.

Following a re-call of the 5' RACE reads, TCRdb has one entry per CDR3 protein and lacks DNA. This table holds 95,000 to 110,000 distinct CDR3 sequences. With no T cell sorting beforehand, total RNA was isolated from whole blood. About this clonotype: No antigen is known for it.

This CDR3 has 15 amino acids. Germline CDR1 is LNHDA and CDR2 is SQIVND (reference sequence). This receptor was identified in a human donor with ulcerative colitis or Crohn's disease, or a healthy co-twin of an affected twin (not recorded which). The sequencing sample was made of blood. V and J are TRBV19 and TRBJ2-3; the D gene TCRdb calls, TRBD2, cannot be checked with no DNA. CDR3 sequence reads: CASSSRPGLLDTQYF.